This TCR beta chain came from a study of radiotherapy plus CTLA-4 blockade in lung cancer. General study findings and limits: Early blood T cell clone dynamics, with interferon-beta, were reported to best predict response.

The CDR3 covers 15 residues. With 8 bases removed from V and 5 bases from J, the gap between germline ends came to 21 bases. Germline V gene data show CDR1 as LNHDA and CDR2 as SQIVND (reference sequence). This clone was picked up a small number of times. Its antigen is not identified. The assay was immunoSEQ multiplex PCR, and TCRdb's table has in-frame clones only and misses some. The sample includes 43,000 or so clones, roughly four fifths of them seen just once. The sequences come from peripheral blood, collected from a patient treated with radiotherapy plus ipilimumab. The clonotype comes from a human donor with non-small cell lung cancer who had a complete response to radiotherapy plus ipilimumab. The chain links TRBV19 to TRBJ1-1, with D possibly TRBD1 on 6 matching bases. The DNA for the CDR3 is TGTGCCAGTCTTCAGGGTTCCAGGGGCATGACTGAAGCTTTCTTT. Translation gives CASLQGSRGMTEAFF.